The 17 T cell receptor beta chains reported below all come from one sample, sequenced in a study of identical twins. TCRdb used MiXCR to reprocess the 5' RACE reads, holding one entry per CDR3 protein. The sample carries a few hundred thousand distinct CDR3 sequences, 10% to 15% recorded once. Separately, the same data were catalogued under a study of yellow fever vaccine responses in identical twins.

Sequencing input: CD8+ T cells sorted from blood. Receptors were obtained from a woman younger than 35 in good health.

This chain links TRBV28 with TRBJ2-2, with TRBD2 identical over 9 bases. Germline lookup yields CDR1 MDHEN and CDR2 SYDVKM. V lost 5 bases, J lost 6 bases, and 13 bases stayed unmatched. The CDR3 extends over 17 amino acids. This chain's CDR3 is CASSMGLAHSRPGELFF. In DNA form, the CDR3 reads TGTGCCAGCAGTATGGGACTAGCTCACTCCCGACCCGGGGAGCTGTTTTTT.

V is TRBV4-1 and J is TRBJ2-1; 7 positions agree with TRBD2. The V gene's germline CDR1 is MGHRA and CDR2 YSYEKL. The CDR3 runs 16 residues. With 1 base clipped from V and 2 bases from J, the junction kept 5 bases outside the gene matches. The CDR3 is CASSQVWAGAYNEQFF. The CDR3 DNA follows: TGCGCCAGCAGCCAAGTTTGGGCGGGGGCCTACAATGAGCAGTTCTTC.

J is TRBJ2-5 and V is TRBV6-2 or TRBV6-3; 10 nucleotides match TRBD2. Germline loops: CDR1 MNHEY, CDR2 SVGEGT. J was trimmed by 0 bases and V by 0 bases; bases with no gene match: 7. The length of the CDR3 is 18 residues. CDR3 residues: CASSYSTLAGVNQETQYF. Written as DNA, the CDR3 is TGTGCCAGCAGTTACTCGACTCTAGCGGGGGTTAACCAAGAGACCCAGTACTTC.

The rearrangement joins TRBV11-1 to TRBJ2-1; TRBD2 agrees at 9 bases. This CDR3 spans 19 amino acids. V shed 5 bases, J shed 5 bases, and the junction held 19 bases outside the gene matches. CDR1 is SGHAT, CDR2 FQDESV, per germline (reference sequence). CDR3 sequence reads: CASSHTEPAASGNHNEQFF. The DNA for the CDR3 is TGTGCCAGCAGCCACACGGAACCCGCGGCTAGCGGGAACCACAATGAGCAGTTCTTC.

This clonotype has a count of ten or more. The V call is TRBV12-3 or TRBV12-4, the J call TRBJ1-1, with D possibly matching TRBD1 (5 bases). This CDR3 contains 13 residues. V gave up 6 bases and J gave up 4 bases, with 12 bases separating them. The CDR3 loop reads CASRNEGSTEAFF. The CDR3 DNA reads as TGTGCCAGCAGGAACGAGGGGTCCACTGAAGCTTTCTTT.

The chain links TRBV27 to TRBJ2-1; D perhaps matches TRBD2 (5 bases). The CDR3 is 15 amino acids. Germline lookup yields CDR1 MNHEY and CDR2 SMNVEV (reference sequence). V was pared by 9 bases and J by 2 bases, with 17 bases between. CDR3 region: CASNPSGITYNEQFF. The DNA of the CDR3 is TGTGCCAGTAACCCGTCCGGGATCACCTACAATGAGCAGTTCTTC.

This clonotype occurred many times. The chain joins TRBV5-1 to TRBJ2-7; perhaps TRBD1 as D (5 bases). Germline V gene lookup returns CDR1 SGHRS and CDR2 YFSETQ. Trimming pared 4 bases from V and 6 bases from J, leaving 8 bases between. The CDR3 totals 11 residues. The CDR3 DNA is TGCGCCAGCAGCAAAGGGGTCGAGCAGTACTTC. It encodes CASSKGVEQYF.

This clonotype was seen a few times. This chain's CDR3 is CASTDRPGAFF. CDR3 coding DNA: TGTGCCAGCACCGACAGGCCCGGGGCTTTCTTT. V is TRBV9 and J is TRBJ1-1, with D possibly TRBD1 on 6 matching bases. Per germline, CDR1 SGDLS and CDR2 YYNGEE. Trimming took off 6 bases at V and 11 bases at J, with 14 bases between the two ends. This CDR3 comprises 11 residues.

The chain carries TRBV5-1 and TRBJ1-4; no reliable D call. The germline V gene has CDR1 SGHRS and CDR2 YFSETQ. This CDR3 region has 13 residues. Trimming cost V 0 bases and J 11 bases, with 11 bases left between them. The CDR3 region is CASSLVDGRKLFF. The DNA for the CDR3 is TGCGCCAGCAGCTTGGTCGACGGACGGAAACTGTTTTTT.

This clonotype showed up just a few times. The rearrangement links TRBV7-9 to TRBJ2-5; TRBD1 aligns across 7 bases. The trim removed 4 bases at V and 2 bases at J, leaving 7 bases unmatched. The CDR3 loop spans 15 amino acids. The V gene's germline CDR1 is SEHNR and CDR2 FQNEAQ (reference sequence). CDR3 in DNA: TGTGCCAGCAGCTCGGACAGGTGGGAACAAGAGACCCAGTACTTC. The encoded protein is CASSSDRWEQETQYF.

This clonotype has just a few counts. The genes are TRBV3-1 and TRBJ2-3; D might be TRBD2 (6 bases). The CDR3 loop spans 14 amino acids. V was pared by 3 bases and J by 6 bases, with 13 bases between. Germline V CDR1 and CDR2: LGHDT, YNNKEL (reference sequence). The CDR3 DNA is TGTGCCAGCAGCCACCGACAGAGCGGGGATACGCAGTATTTT. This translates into CASSHRQSGDTQYF.

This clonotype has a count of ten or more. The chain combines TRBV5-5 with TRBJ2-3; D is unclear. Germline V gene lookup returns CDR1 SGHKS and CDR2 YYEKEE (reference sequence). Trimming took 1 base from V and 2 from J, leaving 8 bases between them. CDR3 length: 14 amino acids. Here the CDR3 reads CASSLYSNTDTQYF. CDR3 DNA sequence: TGTGCCAGCAGCTTGTACAGTAACACAGATACGCAGTATTTT. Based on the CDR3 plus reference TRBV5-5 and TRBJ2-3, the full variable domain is DAGVTQSPTHLIKTRGQQVTLRCSPISGHKSVSWYQQVLGQGPQFIFQYYEKEERGRGNFPDRFSARQFPNYSSELNVNALLLGDSALYLCASSLYSNTDTQYFGPGTRLTVL.

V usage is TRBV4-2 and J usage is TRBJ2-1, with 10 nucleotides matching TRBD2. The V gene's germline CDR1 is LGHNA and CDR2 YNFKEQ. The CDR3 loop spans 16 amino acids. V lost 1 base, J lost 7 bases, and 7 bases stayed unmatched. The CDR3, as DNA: TGTGCCAGCAGCCAAGTCCAGCGGGGGGGGTGGAATGAGCAGTTCTTC. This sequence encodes CASSQVQRGGWNEQFF.

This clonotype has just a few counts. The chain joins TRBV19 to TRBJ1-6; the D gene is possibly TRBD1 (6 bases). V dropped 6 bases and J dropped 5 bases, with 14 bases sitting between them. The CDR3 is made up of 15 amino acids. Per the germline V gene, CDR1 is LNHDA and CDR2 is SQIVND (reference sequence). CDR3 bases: TGTGCCAGTAGGCAATGGGGGGGCAATAATTCACCCCTCCACTTT. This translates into CASRQWGGNNSPLHF.

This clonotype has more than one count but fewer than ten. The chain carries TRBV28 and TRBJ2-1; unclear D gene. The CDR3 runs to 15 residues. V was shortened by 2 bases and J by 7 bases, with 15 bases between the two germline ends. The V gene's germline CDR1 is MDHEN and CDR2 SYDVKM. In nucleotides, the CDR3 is TGTGCCAGCAGTTTAGCACCTTCGCTGGAGAATGAGCAGTTCTTC. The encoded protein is CASSLAPSLENEQFF.

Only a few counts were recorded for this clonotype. CDR3 loop: CASSEAGSQGITDTQYF. In DNA, the CDR3 is TGTGCCAGCAGTGAGGCTGGAAGTCAGGGGATCACAGATACGCAGTATTTT. V and J are TRBV25-1 and TRBJ2-3, with D possibly being TRBD1 (6 bases). The V gene's germline CDR1 is MGHDK and CDR2 SYGVNS. The CDR3 is 17 residues long. Between the trimmed V and J ends, which lost 3 bases and 2 bases, there was a span of 18 bases.

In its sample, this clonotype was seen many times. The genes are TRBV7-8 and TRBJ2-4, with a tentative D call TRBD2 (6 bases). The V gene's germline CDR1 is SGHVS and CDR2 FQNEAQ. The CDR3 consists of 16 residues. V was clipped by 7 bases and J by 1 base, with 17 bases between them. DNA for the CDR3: TGTGCCAGCACCCCTGGGGCGGGGTGGGCCAAAAACATTCAGTACTTC. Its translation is CASTPGAGWAKNIQYF. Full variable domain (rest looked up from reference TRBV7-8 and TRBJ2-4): GAGVSQSPRYKVAKRGQDVALRCDPISGHVSLFWYQQALGQGPEFLTYFQNEAQLDKSGLPSDRFFAERPEGSVSTLKIQRTQQEDSAVYLCASTPGAGWAKNIQYFGAGTRLSVL.